This T cell receptor (beta chain) was identified during a study of radiation and T cells in renal cell carcinoma (dated by TCRdb to between 2020 and 2021). About the full investigation: Samples came from a clinical trial, in which primary renal cell carcinomas received 15 Gy stereotactic body radiation therapy followed by nephrectomy 4 weeks later. In total, about 51 samples underwent TCR beta sequencing: 25 or so tumors plus 27 peripheral blood samples. In the 40 to 60 samples combined, 4,016,671 unique CDR3 nucleotide sequences were found, encoding some 2,500,000 unique CDR3 amino acid sequences.

TCR beta libraries were generated from genomic DNA with the immunoSEQ kit, following the manufacturer's recommendations. Library preparation used a first multiplex PCR with proprietary primers, then a second PCR adding unique barcodes, with bead cleanups after each round. A positive control reaction and a negative control reaction, both provided in the kit, were run with every batch of samples. The final libraries were assessed on an Agilent 4200 TapeStation D1000 ScreenTape, pooled by volume, and quantified by qPCR. Sequencing was performed on an Illumina NextSeq500 with a MidOutput 150-cycle cartridge, and 156 Read1 and 15 Index1 cycles were run with kit custom primers. The pooled library was loaded at 1.0 pM, and 20% PhiX control was spiked in. Processing in the source paper ran as follows. The vendor-processed data were analyzed in R, and a clonotype was defined as all T cells that share the same CDR3 nucleotide sequence. In the clone abundance analyses, frequencies in each sample were normalized to that sample's 10,000 most abundant clones. Public T cell clones, which averaged fewer than five per sample, were removed prior to analysis. A difference in abundance of at least 32-fold between compartments was used to define tumor-enriched and baseline blood-enriched clonotypes. Clonotypes expanded or contracted between blood time points were identified with a beta-binomial differential abundance model. Tumor-blood repertoire similarity was measured with the Baroni-Urbani and Buser coefficient, and group comparisons used two-tailed Wilcoxon tests in R. In its TCRdb copy, this immuneACCESS table keeps in-frame sequences only and misses some clones. Where compared with another copy, unresolved V genes explain less than half of these, and the others have no known cause. The DNA was the basis for D and trimming; V, J and clone size are from that table. The sample has approximately 79,000 clones on record, over 80% of them singletons. Of the sample, less than 7% is held by the ten largest clones.

In light of the paper, this sample's time point label describes: blood 2 weeks post-SBRT. This specimen's treatment or condition label, per the study, means: 15 Gy SBRT to primary tumor, nephrectomy 4 weeks later. Serial peripheral blood from radiation-treated patients was sampled at baseline, 2 weeks and 4 weeks after SBRT to track tumor-enriched clonotypes. Every patient had renal cell carcinoma of clear cell pathology. Genomic DNA for TCR sequencing was prepared using the QIAamp DNA Blood Mini Kit (Qiagen). Only samples passing all quality control checks were included in the analyses. Broad study findings and their caveats: Top tumor clonotypes rose in blood from baseline to 2 weeks post-radiation, then contracted by 4 weeks, suggesting transient expansion of tumor-resident clones. Because the trial had a single-armed design, the trial could not examine how radiation dose or scheduling affected the TCR repertoire. Because no pretreatment tumor biopsies were available, whether clonotypes were present in the tumor at baseline could not be determined. Blood repertoire dynamics were not followed beyond 4 weeks after treatment.

The germline V and J ends show losses of 5 bases and 4 bases respectively, and no gene match explains 7 bases of the junction. From a lookup of the germline V gene, CDR1 and CDR2 are SNHLY and FYNNEI. The CDR3 spans 17 residues, from the cysteine through the phenylalanine. CDR3 DNA is the only sequence kept; it has 51 bases, read in frame from the first base. This clone has more than one count but fewer than ten. Its antigen remains unidentified. Within one base of it there is no much larger clone, and no base qualities were kept. The chain links TRBV2 with TRBJ2-3; 15 central nucleotides agree with TRBD2. This sample comprised blood, obtained from a patient whose treatment included radiotherapy and nephrectomy. This receptor was taken from a man aged 55 to 70 with renal cell carcinoma. The DNA sequence is given as TGTGCCAGCAGTCTCGGACTAGCGGGAGGGATCCCAGATACGCAGTATTTT. Translation gives CASSLGLAGGIPDTQYF.